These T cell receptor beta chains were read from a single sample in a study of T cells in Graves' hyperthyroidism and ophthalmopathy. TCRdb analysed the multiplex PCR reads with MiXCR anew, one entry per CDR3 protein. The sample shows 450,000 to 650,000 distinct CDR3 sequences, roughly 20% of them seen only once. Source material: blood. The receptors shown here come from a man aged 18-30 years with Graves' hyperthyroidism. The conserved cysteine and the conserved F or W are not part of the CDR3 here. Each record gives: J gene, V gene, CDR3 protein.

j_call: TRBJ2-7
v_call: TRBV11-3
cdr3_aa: ASSTGQGGSYEQY

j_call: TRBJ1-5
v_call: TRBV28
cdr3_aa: ASSLAAFSQPQH

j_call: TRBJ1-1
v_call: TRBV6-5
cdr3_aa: ASRIMDGSVAEAF

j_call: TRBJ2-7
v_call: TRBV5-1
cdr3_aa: ASSLETAAYEQY

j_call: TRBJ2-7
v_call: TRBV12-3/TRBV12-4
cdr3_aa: ASSFSSGTEQY

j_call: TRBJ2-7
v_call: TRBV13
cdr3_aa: ASSHGGINPSYEQY

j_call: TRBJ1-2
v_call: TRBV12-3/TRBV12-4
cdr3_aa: ASSLFRDRNYGYT

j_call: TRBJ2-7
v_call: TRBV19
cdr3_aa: ASSDPGLSSYEQY

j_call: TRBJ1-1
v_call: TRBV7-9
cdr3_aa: ASSRTEVNTEAF

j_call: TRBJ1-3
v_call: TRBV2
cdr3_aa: ASSVRTSGNTIY

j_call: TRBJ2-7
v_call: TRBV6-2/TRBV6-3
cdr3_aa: ASSYSTEAGDEQY

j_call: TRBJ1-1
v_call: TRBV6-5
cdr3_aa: ASSYTELNTEAF

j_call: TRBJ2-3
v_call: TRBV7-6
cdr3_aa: ASSLVEMGDTQY

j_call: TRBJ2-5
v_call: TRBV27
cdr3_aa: SSRLSPQETQY

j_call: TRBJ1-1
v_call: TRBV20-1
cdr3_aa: SAGGAFTGWGTEAF

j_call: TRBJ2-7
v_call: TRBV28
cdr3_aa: ASSVGPEQY

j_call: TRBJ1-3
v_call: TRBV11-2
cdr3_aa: ASSSRDRGIGNTIY

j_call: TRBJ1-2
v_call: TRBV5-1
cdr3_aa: ASSFSVAPNYGYT

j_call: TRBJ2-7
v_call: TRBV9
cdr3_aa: ASSLSTDPYEQY

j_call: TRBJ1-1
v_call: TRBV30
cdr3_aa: AWSQGRWTEAF

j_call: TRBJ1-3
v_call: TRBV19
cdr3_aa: ASSHPGQGPAGNTIY

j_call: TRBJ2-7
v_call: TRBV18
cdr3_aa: ASSPRPGQQGTEQY

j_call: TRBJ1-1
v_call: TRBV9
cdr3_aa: ASSARQGAAGEAF

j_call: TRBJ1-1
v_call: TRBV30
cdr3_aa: AWGGGVNTEAF

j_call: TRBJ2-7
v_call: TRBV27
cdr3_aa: ASSFLSLYEQY

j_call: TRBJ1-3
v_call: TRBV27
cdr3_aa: ASSLTVGPGNTIY

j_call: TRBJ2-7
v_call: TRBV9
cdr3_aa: ASSEGEGQTYEQY

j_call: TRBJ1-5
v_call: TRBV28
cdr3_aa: ASRAPGTGGSQPQH

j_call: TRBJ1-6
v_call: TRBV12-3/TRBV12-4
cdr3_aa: ASRLQGNNSPLH

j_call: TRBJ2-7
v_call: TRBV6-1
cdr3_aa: ASVGGSEQY

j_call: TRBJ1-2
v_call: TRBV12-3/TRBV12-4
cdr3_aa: ASGRQLGLGYT

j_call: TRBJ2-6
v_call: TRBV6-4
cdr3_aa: ASMGANVLT

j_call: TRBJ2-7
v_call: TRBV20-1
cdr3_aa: SAIVLQVPPYEQY

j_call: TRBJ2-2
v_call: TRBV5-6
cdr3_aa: ASSHGTGSTGELF

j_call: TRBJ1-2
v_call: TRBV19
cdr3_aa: ASTPFPGNGYT

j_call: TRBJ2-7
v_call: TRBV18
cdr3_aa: ASSPPGTSGVREQY

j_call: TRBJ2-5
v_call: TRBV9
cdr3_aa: ASSGGQGAWETQY

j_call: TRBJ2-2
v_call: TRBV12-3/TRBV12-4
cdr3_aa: ASSPIIGNTGELF

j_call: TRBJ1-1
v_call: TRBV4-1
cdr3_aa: ASSQEDRFEDTEAF

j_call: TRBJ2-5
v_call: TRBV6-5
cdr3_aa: ASRTGGGETQY

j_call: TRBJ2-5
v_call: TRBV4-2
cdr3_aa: ASSRVIPSGGRWETQY

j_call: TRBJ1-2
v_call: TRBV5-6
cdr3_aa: ASSRRLGQAFGGYT

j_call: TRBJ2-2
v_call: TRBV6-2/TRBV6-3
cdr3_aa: ASSRGTGAPGRGNTGELF

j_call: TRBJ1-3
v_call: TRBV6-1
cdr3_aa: ASSESRRGNTIY

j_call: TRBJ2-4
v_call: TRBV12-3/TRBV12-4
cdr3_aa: ASSLGQRWGPIQY

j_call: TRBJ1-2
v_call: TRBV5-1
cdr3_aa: ASRDRGREGYT

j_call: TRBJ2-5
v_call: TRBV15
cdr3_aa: ATSREGLAGVFRETQY

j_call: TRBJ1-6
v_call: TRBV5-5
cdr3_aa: ASSLRDGQGNSPLH

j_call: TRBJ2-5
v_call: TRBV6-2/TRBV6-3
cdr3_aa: ASSYLVGETQY

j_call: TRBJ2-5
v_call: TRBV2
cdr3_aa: ASGLAVQETQY

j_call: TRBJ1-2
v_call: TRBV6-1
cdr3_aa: ASSASDSINYGYT

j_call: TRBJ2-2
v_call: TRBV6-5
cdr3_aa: ASSYYGAGRPGELF

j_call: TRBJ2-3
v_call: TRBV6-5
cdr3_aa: ASSYSKQTTTDTQY

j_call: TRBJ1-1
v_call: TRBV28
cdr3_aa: ASRPYPGTEAF

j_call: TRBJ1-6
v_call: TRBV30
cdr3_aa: AWSLEDSLH

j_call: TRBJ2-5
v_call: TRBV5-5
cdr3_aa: ASSLFGTRETQY

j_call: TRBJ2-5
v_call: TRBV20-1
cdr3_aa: SARIRGRGETQY

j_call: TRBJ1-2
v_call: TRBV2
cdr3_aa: ASSSRDRGGDGYT

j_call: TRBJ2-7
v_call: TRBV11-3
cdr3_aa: ASSQAGGHSYEQY